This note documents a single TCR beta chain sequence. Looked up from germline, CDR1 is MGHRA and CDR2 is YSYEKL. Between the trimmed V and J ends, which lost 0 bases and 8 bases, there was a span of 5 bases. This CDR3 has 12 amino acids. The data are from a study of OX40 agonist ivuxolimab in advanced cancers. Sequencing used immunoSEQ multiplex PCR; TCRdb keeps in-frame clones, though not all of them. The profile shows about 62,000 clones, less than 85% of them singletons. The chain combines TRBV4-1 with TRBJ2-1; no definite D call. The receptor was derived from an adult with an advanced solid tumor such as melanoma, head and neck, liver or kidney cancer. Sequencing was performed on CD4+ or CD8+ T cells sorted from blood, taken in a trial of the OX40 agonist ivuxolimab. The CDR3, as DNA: TGCGCCAGCAGCCAAGATTTGGATGAGCAGTTCTTC. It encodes CASSQDLDEQFF.